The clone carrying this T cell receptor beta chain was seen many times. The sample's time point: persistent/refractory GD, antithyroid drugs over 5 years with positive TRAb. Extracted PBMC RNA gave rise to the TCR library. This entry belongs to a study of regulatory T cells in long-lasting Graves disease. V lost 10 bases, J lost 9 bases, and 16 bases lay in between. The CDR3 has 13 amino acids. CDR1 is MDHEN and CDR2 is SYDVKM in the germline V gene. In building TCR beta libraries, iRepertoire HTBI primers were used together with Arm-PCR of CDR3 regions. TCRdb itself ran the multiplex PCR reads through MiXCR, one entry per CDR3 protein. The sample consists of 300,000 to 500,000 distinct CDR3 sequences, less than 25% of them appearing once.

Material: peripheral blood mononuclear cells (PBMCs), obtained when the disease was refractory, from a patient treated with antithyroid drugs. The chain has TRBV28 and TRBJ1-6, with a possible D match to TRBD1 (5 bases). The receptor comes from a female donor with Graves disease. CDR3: CATHSPGFSPLHF. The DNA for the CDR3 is TGTGCCACACACTCCCCAGGGTTTTCACCCCTCCACTTT.